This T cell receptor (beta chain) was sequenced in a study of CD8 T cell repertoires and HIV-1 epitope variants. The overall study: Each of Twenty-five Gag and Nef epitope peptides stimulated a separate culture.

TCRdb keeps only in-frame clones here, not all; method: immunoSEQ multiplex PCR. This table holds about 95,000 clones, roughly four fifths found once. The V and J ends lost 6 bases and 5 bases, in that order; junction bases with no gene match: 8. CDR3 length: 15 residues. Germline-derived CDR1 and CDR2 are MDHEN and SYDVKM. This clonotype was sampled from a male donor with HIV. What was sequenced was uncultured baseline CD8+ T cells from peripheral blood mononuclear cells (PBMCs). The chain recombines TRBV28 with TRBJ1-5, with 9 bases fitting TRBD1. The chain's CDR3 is CASSKPGQGYQPQHF. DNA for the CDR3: TGTGCCAGCAGCAAACCGGGACAGGGATATCAGCCCCAGCATTTT.